The source of this T cell receptor beta chain is a study of T-cell reconstitution after alpha-beta-depleted transplantation in children. General study results and limits: At day 60, the high TCRbeta diversity found in some patients originated from recipient T cells and thymic progenitors that had survived. By one year post-transplant, T-cell counts and diversity largely arose from T cells that were newly produced.

This clonotype showed up just a few times. What it binds is not known. TCRbeta library preparation incorporated unique molecular identifiers. TCRdb re-called the PCR reads with MiXCR, one entry per CDR3 protein. The repertoire holds some 460,000 distinct CDR3 sequences, roughly 17% seen once, with approximately 29% in the top ten. Looked up from germline, CDR1 is DFQATT and CDR2 is SNEGSKA (reference sequence). The V end lost 7 bases, the J end lost 2 bases, and 17 bases lay between the germline ends. The CDR3 loop spans 14 amino acids. This specimen consisted of PBMCs, mostly from graft donor cells, obtained 360 days after TCRalphabeta/CD19-depleted stem cell transplant. This chain links TRBV20-1 with TRBJ2-5, with D perhaps TRBD2 (5 bases). The sequence derives from a boy younger than two who had a stem cell transplant for Wiskott-Aldrich syndrome, so the T cells may come from the graft donor. CDR3 residues: CSVRSVGVQETQYF. CDR3 DNA: TGCAGTGTGAGGAGCGTCGGGGTTCAAGAGACCCAGTACTTC.